The rows below give T cell receptor beta chains drawn from one sample of a study of radiotherapy plus CTLA-4 blockade in lung cancer. Libraries were prepared by immunoSEQ multiplex PCR; TCRdb keeps only in-frame clonotypes and omits some of them. This sample has some 34,000 clones, with over 55% found just once. Sequenced here: peripheral blood, sampled from a patient treated with radiotherapy plus ipilimumab. The receptors here all came from a human donor with non-small cell lung cancer who had stable disease on radiotherapy plus ipilimumab. The CDR3 runs from the conserved cysteine through the conserved F or W. D genes are given only for firm matches. Some rows mark clone size as missing; the rest say once, few, many or name a class of expanded clone.

clone_size j_call v_call cdr3_length d_call cdr3_aa cdr3_nt
NA TRBJ1-1 TRBV2 14 NA CASSQPGRATEAFF TGTGCCAGCAGTCAACCAGGGAGGGCCACTGAAGCTTTCTTT
NA TRBJ1-6 TRBV2 12 NA CASSQWSSPLHF TGTGCCAGCAGCCAGTGGAGTTCACCCCTCCACTTT
NA TRBJ1-1 TRBV11-1 14 NA CASSFQFMNTEAFF TGTGCCAGCAGCTTTCAGTTTATGAACACTGAAGCTTTCTTT
NA TRBJ2-1 TRBV4-3 16 TRBD1 CASSQGVGQAYNEQFF TGCGCCAGCAGCCAAGGGGTAGGACAGGCCTACAATGAGCAGTTCTTC
NA TRBJ1-5 TRBV5-5 14 NA CASSPDRSNQPQHF TGTGCCAGCAGCCCCGACAGGAGCAATCAGCCCCAGCATTTT
NA TRBJ2-2 TRBV6-5 15 TRBD1 CASRPGQPFTGELFF TGTGCCAGCAGGCCGGGACAGCCGTTCACCGGGGAGCTGTTTTTT
NA TRBJ2-3 TRBV19 13 TRBD2 CASSPSGVNTQYF TGTGCCAGTAGTCCTAGCGGGGTCAATACGCAGTATTTT
NA TRBJ1-1 TRBV5-6 15 TRBD1 CASSVTGGENTEAFF TGTGCCAGCAGCGTGACAGGGGGCGAGAACACTGAAGCTTTCTTT
NA TRBJ2-7 TRBV9 14 TRBD1 CASSVGQGANEQYF TGTGCCAGCAGCGTGGGACAGGGGGCGAACGAGCAGTACTTC
NA TRBJ1-3 TRBV18 15 NA CASSPSRDFGNTIYF TGTGCCAGCTCACCAAGCAGGGACTTTGGAAACACCATATATTTT
NA TRBJ1-2 TRBV30 15 TRBD1 CAWSEGETGKYGYTF TGTGCCTGGAGTGAGGGGGAGACAGGGAAGTATGGCTACACCTTC
NA TRBJ1-4 TRBV18 15 NA CASSPQDRINEKLFF TGTGCCAGCTCACCACAGGACAGAATTAATGAAAAACTGTTTTTT
NA TRBJ1-2 TRBV6-6 15 TRBD1 CASSYSGTGGYGYTF TGTGCCAGCAGTTACTCCGGGACAGGGGGCTATGGCTACACCTTC
NA TRBJ1-2 TRBV6-1 14 NA CASSELDRYYGYTF TGTGCCAGCAGTGAACTCGACAGGTACTACGGCTACACCTTC
NA TRBJ2-5 TRBV9 15 TRBD1 CASSGGQGRQETQYF TGTGCCAGCAGCGGCGGACAGGGGAGGCAAGAGACCCAGTACTTC
few TRBJ1-2 TRBV28 14 NA CASSFVGSYYGYTF TGTGCCAGCAGTTTTGTCGGGTCTTACTATGGCTACACCTTC
NA TRBJ1-5 TRBV7-2 17 NA CASSLAPLRVRNQPQHF TGTGCCAGCAGCTTAGCCCCACTACGAGTTCGCAATCAGCCCCAGCATTTT
NA TRBJ2-7 TRBV2 15 TRBD2 CASQERTSGAYEQYF TGTGCCAGCCAGGAGCGGACTAGCGGGGCCTACGAGCAGTACTTC
NA TRBJ1-2 TRBV9 12 NA CASSVVQNSYTF TGTGCCAGCAGCGTAGTACAGAACAGCTACACCTTC
NA TRBJ2-7 TRBV5-1 14 TRBD1 CASSTTGGGYEQYF TGCGCCAGCAGCACCACAGGGGGCGGCTACGAGCAGTACTTC
NA TRBJ1-1 TRBV18 13 TRBD1 CASSPTGSAEAFF TGTGCCAGCTCACCGACAGGGAGTGCTGAAGCTTTCTTT
NA TRBJ2-1 TRBV6-5 16 NA CASSYSHGSSYNEQFF TGTGCCAGCAGTTACTCCCATGGCAGCTCCTACAATGAGCAGTTCTTC